The 28 T cell receptor beta chains below were found in one sample sequenced in a study of T cells in localized non-small cell lung cancer. Generated by immunoSEQ multiplex PCR, the TCRdb table keeps only in-frame clones and is missing some. The data contain tens of thousands of clones, around 87% of them singletons. The sequences come from peripheral blood, collected before any cancer treatment. The origin of the receptors is a man aged 18 to 50 with stage I lung adenocarcinoma.

The rearrangement uses TRBV9 and TRBJ2-1; weak D call: TRBD1 (6 bases). CDR3 size: 15 residues. The germline CDR1 and CDR2 sequences are SGDLS and YYNGEE. Trimming pared 0 bases from V and 2 bases from J, leaving 9 bases between. Here the CDR3 DNA reads TGTGCCAGCAGCGTAGCAGAGGGGGCCTACAATGAGCAGTTCTTC. Its protein is CASSVAEGAYNEQFF.

This chain links TRBV4-3 with TRBJ2-3; 7 bases agree with TRBD2. Germline V gives CDR1 LGHNA, CDR2 YSLEER. Losses at the gene ends were 0 bases for V and 1 base for J; bases not matched to a gene: 4. The length of the CDR3 is 16 residues. The CDR3 bases are TGCGCCAGCAGCCAAGATGGCGCGGGAGGCACAGATACGCAGTATTTT. This encodes CASSQDGAGGTDTQYF.

The V gene is TRBV7-2, the J gene TRBJ1-1, with a tentative D call TRBD1 (5 bases). The CDR3 consists of 13 residues. Germline V gene data show CDR1 as SGHTA and CDR2 as FQGNSA. V shed 1 base and J shed 4 bases, with 7 bases lying between them. The CDR3 DNA follows: TGTGCCAGCAGCTTAGGTGGGGGCACTGAAGCTTTCTTT. Amino acid sequence: CASSLGGGTEAFF.

CDR3 residues: CASSLQGAGNTIYF. In nucleotides, the CDR3 is TGTGCCAGCAGCTTACAGGGGGCTGGAAACACCATATATTTT. This chain connects TRBV5-6 to TRBJ1-3; 8 nucleotides line up with TRBD1. Unmatched junction bases numbered 0, after V lost 2 bases and J lost 2 bases. This CDR3 contains 14 residues. CDR1 is SGHDT, CDR2 YYEEEE, per germline.

The chain combines TRBV30 with TRBJ1-3; 7 nucleotides agree with TRBD1. V lost 3 bases to trimming and J lost 4 bases; unmatched junction nucleotides: 6. This CDR3 is built from 14 residues. The germline V gene encodes CDR1 GTSNPN and CDR2 SVGIG (reference sequence). CDR3 amino acids: CAWSPGQLGNTIYF. The CDR3 bases are TGTGCCTGGAGCCCGGGACAGTTGGGAAACACCATATATTTT. Full variable domain (missing parts from reference TRBV30 and TRBJ1-3): SQTIHQWPATLVQPVGSPLSLECTVEGTSNPNLYWYRQAAGRGLQLLFYSVGIGQISSEVPQNLSASRPQDRQFILSSKKLLLSDSGFYLCAWSPGQLGNTIYFGEGSWLTVV.

This sequence joins TRBV4-3 and TRBJ1-1; D not resolved. The CDR3 is 15 residues long. V was shortened by 0 bases and J by 0 bases, with 8 bases between the two germline ends. CDR1 is LGHNA and CDR2 is YSLEER in the germline V gene. For the CDR3, the DNA is TGCGCCAGCAGCCAAGATGGGCGGATGAACACTGAAGCTTTCTTT. Translation: CASSQDGRMNTEAFF.

The genes are TRBV18 and TRBJ1-4; no firm D call. V was pared by 6 bases and J by 5 bases, with 7 bases between. The CDR3 has 12 residues. CDR1 and CDR2 from the germline V gene are KGHSH and LQKENI. The CDR3 is CASSLSNEKLFF. CDR3 sequence (DNA): TGTGCCAGCTCGCTCTCAAATGAAAAACTGTTTTTT.

This sequence joins TRBV19 and TRBJ2-2; 8 bases agree with TRBD1. V shed 3 bases, J shed 7 bases, and the junction held 1 base outside the gene matches. The germline V gene has CDR1 LNHDA and CDR2 SQIVND (reference sequence). The CDR3 extends over 13 amino acids. In DNA, the CDR3 is TGTGCCAGTAGTATGACAGGGGACGGGGAGCTGTTTTTT. This codes for CASSMTGDGELFF.

The CDR3 protein is CASSINGFSTDTQYF. The CDR3 DNA is TGTGCCAGTAGCATAAACGGATTTAGCACAGATACGCAGTATTTT. The genes are TRBV19 and TRBJ2-3; D ambiguous. CDR1 is LNHDA and CDR2 is SQIVND in the germline V gene (reference sequence). V was clipped by 6 bases and J by 0 bases, with 13 bases between them. The CDR3 is 15 residues long.

The chain uses TRBV5-6 and TRBJ1-2; D unresolved. Trimming stripped 2 bases from V and 8 bases from J, with 13 bases between. The CDR3 covers 13 residues. Per the germline V gene, CDR1 is SGHDT and CDR2 is YYEEEE. The CDR3, as DNA: TGTGCCAGCAGCTTATCGAGATACCGGGGCTACACCTTC. This gives the protein CASSLSRYRGYTF.

The chain employs TRBV18 and TRBJ1-6; 8 bases fit TRBD1. V lost 5 bases and J lost 5; bases outside the gene matches: 5. Germline V gene lookup returns CDR1 KGHSH and CDR2 LQKENI. This CDR3 is built from 15 residues. CDR3 nucleotides: TGTGCCAGCTCAATGGGACAGGCCGATAATTCACCCCTCCACTTT. Protein sequence: CASSMGQADNSPLHF.

In its sample, this clone was seen a few times. The chain couples TRBV7-6 to TRBJ1-3; 12 bases map to TRBD1. The CDR3 length is 18 residues. CDR1 is SGHVS and CDR2 is FNYEAQ in the germline V gene. The trim removed 2 bases at V and 4 bases at J, leaving 9 bases unmatched. In nucleotides, the CDR3 is TGTGCCAGCAGCTTAAGTCCCCCGGGACAGGGGGCAGGAAACACCATATATTTT. Amino acid sequence: CASSLSPPGQGAGNTIYF.

This clone was detected once. The chain carries TRBV6-1 and TRBJ2-1; the D gene is possibly TRBD2 (6 bases). With 2 bases removed from V and 6 bases from J, the gap between germline ends came to 17 bases. The CDR3 has 16 residues. CDR1 and CDR2 from the germline V gene are MNHNS and SASEGT. CDR3 amino acids: CASSERGGGGVNEQFF. The CDR3 region has the DNA TGTGCCAGCAGTGAACGGGGCGGCGGAGGGGTCAATGAGCAGTTCTTC.

The rearrangement links TRBV7-2 to TRBJ2-7; possibly TRBD1 for D (5 bases). Trimming removed 4 bases from V and 6 bases from J, with 13 bases in between. The CDR3 runs 13 residues. Germline V lookup: CDR1 SGHTA, CDR2 FQGNSA. The CDR3 is CASSSSSRAEQYF. CDR3 in DNA: TGTGCCAGCAGCTCCTCCTCCAGGGCCGAGCAGTACTTC.

V and J are TRBV19 and TRBJ2-1, with D perhaps matching TRBD1 (6 bases). V was trimmed by 6 bases and J by 16 bases, leaving 19 bases between them. There are 12 residues in the CDR3. Per germline, CDR1 LNHDA and CDR2 SQIVND (reference sequence). CDR3 protein: CASSPQGPPRFF. The CDR3 DNA reads as TGTGCCAGTAGCCCACAGGGCCCCCCGAGATTCTTC.

This chain connects TRBV4-3 to TRBJ2-3, with D unresolved. V lost 0 bases, J lost 0 bases, and 4 bases lay in between. Germline V gene data show CDR1 as LGHNA and CDR2 as YSLEER. There are 14 residues in the CDR3. The CDR3 DNA is TGCGCCAGCAGCCAAGATCAGAGCACAGATACGCAGTATTTT. The encoded protein is CASSQDQSTDTQYF.

This clone was counted a single time. CDR3 sequence (DNA): TGTGCCAGCAGCCGAACAGGATCCTACGAGCAGTACTTC. It yields the protein CASSRTGSYEQYF. The V call is TRBV11-2, the J call TRBJ2-7; perhaps TRBD1 as D (5 bases). Germline-derived CDR1 and CDR2 are SGHAT and FQNNGV. The CDR3 contains 13 residues. V lost 5 bases, J lost 1 base, and 9 bases lay in between. Drawing the rest from reference TRBV11-2 and TRBJ2-7, the complete variable domain is EAGVAQSPRYKIIEKRQSVAFWCNPISGHATLYWYQQILGQGPKLLIQFQNNGVVDDSQLPKDRFSAERLKGVDSTLKIQPAKLEDSAVYLCASSRTGSYEQYFGPGTRLTVT.

The rearrangement links TRBV19 to TRBJ1-4; no clear D. Per the germline V gene, CDR1 is LNHDA and CDR2 is SQIVND (reference sequence). Trimming removed 1 base from V and 10 bases from J, with 16 bases in between. CDR3 size: 15 residues. CDR3 region: CASSIVQSAQGKLFF. The CDR3, as DNA: TGTGCCAGTAGTATAGTGCAGAGCGCCCAAGGAAAACTGTTTTTT. The entire variable domain, with the rest obtained from reference TRBV19 and TRBJ1-4, is as follows: DGGITQSPKYLFRKEGQNVTLSCEQNLNHDAMYWYRQDPGQGLRLIYYSQIVNDFQKGDIAEGYSVSREKKESFPLTVTSAQKNPTAFYLCASSIVQSAQGKLFFGSGTQLSVL.

CDR3 in amino acids: CASTRTWGGGAEAFF. DNA of the CDR3: TGTGCCAGCACTCGAACTTGGGGAGGGGGCGCTGAAGCTTTCTTT. The genes are TRBV28 and TRBJ1-1; 7 bases line up with TRBD1. The CDR3 extends over 15 amino acids. Losses at the gene ends were 7 bases for V and 6 bases for J; bases not matched to a gene: 14. CDR1 is MDHEN and CDR2 is SYDVKM in the germline V gene.

Only a few counts were recorded for this clone. The chain uses TRBV4-2 and TRBJ2-4; 8 bases are a match to TRBD2. CDR3 length: 15 amino acids. The trim removed 1 base at V and 7 bases at J, leaving 6 bases unmatched. CDR1 and CDR2 (germline): LGHNA, YNFKEQ. CDR3 protein: CASSQGGLESNIQYF. The CDR3 DNA reads TGTGCCAGCAGCCAAGGGGGACTAGAATCCAACATTCAGTACTTC.

This clone was seen only once. The chain carries TRBV6-5 and TRBJ1-4; D is undetermined. The CDR3 has 15 amino acids. The V gene lost 5 bases and the J gene lost 8 bases, with 18 bases spanning the gap. CDR1 and CDR2 (germline): MNHEY, SVGAGI. The CDR3 reads CASSTEKGLREKLFF. In DNA, the CDR3 is TGTGCCAGCAGTACGGAGAAGGGATTGCGCGAAAAACTGTTTTTT.

The chain is built from TRBV5-1 and TRBJ2-3, with D unclear. Germline loops: CDR1 SGHRS, CDR2 YFSETQ. The CDR3 sequence is 15 residues long. V was pared by 0 bases and J by 5 bases, with 13 bases between. The CDR3 is CASSLAAVERDTQYF. The CDR3 nucleotides are TGCGCCAGCAGCTTGGCGGCGGTCGAGCGAGATACGCAGTATTTT.

The rearrangement uses TRBV9 and TRBJ2-1; 8 bases line up with TRBD2. V gave up 0 bases and J gave up 4 bases; unmatched junction bases: 9. This CDR3 region has 17 residues. Germline assignment: CDR1 SGDLS and CDR2 YYNGEE. Written as DNA, the CDR3 is TGTGCCAGCAGCGTAGGGATTAGCGGGGTAACATACAATGAGCAGTTCTTC. This sequence encodes CASSVGISGVTYNEQFF.

The chain joins TRBV7-6 to TRBJ2-5, with D tentatively TRBD1 or TRBD2 (6 bases each). The CDR3 runs to 15 residues. Germline V gives CDR1 SGHVS, CDR2 FNYEAQ. V dropped 1 base and J dropped 2 bases, with 11 bases sitting between them. DNA for the CDR3: TGTGCCAGCAGCTTAGTAGGGGGGACTCAAGAGACCCAGTACTTC. It encodes CASSLVGGTQETQYF.

V and J are TRBV28 and TRBJ1-2; D call uncertain. V was trimmed by 3 bases and J by 7 bases, leaving 21 bases between them. This CDR3 spans 16 amino acids. Germline CDR1 is MDHEN and CDR2 is SYDVKM. CDR3 bases: TGTGCCAGCAGTTTGCATCGGTCGGCTTCGTTCCCTGGCTACACCTTC. The encoded protein is CASSLHRSASFPGYTF.

This chain joins TRBV4-1 and TRBJ2-7, with TRBD1 as a possible D gene (6 bases). V shed 0 bases and J shed 2 bases, with 14 bases lying between them. The CDR3 contains 16 residues. Germline V gives CDR1 MGHRA, CDR2 YSYEKL. The CDR3 is CASSQDPGRGPYEQYF. CDR3 nucleotides: TGCGCCAGCAGCCAAGATCCGGGCAGGGGCCCCTACGAGCAGTACTTC.

The chain combines TRBV4-1 with TRBJ1-2, with a possible D match to TRBD1 (6 bases). The germline CDR1 and CDR2 sequences are MGHRA and YSYEKL. This CDR3 has 15 amino acids. V dropped 3 bases and J dropped 1 base, with 12 bases sitting between them. In DNA form, the CDR3 reads TGCGCCAGCAGCCAGGGACAAGGGGATAACTATGGCTACACCTTC. Protein product: CASSQGQGDNYGYTF.

J is TRBJ2-7 and V is TRBV4-1; 7 bases agree with TRBD1. Germline V gene sequence: CDR1 MGHRA, CDR2 YSYEKL. J was trimmed by 0 bases and V by 4 bases; bases with no gene match: 12. The CDR3 is made up of 17 amino acids. DNA for the CDR3: TGCGCCAGCAGCCTTAGCTCGGGACAGACATTCTCCTACGAGCAGTACTTC. Its translation: CASSLSSGQTFSYEQYF.